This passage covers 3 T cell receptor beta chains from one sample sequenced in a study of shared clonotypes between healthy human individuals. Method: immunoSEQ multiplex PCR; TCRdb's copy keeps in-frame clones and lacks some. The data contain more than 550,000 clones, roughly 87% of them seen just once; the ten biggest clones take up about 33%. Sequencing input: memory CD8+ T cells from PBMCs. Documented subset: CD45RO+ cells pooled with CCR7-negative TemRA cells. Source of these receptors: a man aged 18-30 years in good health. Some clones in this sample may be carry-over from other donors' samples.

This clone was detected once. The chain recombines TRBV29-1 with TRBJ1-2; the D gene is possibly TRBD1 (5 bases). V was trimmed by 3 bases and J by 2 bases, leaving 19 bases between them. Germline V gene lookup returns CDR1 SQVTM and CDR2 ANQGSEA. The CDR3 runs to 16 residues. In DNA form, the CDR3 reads TGCAGCGTTGAGGATCCGGGGCTTTCAACCAACTATGGCTACACCTTC. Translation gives CSVEDPGLSTNYGYTF.

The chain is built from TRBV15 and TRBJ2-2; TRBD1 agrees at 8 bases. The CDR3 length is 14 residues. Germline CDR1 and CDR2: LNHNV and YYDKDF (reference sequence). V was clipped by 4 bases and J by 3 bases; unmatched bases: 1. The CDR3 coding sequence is TGTGCCACCAGCACGGACAGGGACACCGGGGAGCTGTTTTTT. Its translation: CATSTDRDTGELFF.

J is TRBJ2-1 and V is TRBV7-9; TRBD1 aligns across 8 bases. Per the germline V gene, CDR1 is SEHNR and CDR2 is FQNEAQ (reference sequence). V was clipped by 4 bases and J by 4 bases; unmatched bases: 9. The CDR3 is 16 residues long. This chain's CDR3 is CASSYTGQVIYNEQFF. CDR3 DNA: TGTGCCAGCAGCTATACGGGACAGGTAATTTACAATGAGCAGTTCTTC.